These 26 T cell receptor beta chains originate from one sample sequenced in a study of blood T cell repertoires in COVID-19. Produced via immunoSEQ multiplex PCR; TCRdb's table is partial and in-frame only. The sample lists some 160,000 clones, around four fifths seen once, with approximately 2% in the top ten. The sequenced material came from peripheral blood. These TCRs come from a woman of 80 years or more with acute or convalescent COVID-19.

This clone has just a few counts. The chain uses TRBV12-3 or TRBV12-4 and TRBJ1-1; tentative D call: TRBD1 (6 bases). The CDR3 is 13 residues long. V was trimmed by 2 bases and J by 4 bases, leaving 8 bases between them. This CDR3 reads CASSLNRVTEAFF. The CDR3 DNA reads TGTGCCAGCAGTTTAAACAGGGTCACTGAAGCTTTCTTT.

The chain has TRBV29-1 and TRBJ2-1; TRBD1 is a possible D gene (5 bases). Germline-derived CDR1 and CDR2 are SQVTM and ANQGSEA. The CDR3 length is 14 residues. Trimming took 4 bases from V and 3 from J, leaving 13 bases between them. CDR3 protein: CSVGGGHLYNEQFF. CDR3 coding DNA: TGCAGCGTTGGAGGTGGACACCTCTACAATGAGCAGTTCTTC.

This clone was seen more than once but under ten times. This sequence joins TRBV30 and TRBJ2-2, with TRBD1 matching over 10 bases. Germline CDR1 and CDR2: GTSNPN and SVGIG (reference sequence). This CDR3 is 16 amino acids long. The V and J ends lost 2 bases and 6 bases, in that order; junction bases with no gene match: 9. The CDR3 reads CAWSPDRGQGPGELFF. The CDR3 nucleotides read TGTGCCTGGAGTCCAGACAGGGGGCAAGGTCCCGGGGAGCTGTTTTTT.

The table lists this clone with a few counts. V and J are TRBV6-6 and TRBJ1-3; 9 positions agree with TRBD1. V lost 6 bases and J lost 4; bases outside the gene matches: 10. Germline CDR1 MNHNY, CDR2 SVGAGI (reference sequence). The CDR3 length is 16 residues. The chain's CDR3 is CASSLTGDRVGNTIYF. The CDR3 coding sequence is TGTGCCAGCAGCCTGACGGGGGACAGGGTAGGAAACACCATATATTTT.

The CDR3 protein is CASSQVGLRRSWLEDTQYF. The CDR3 nucleotides are TGCGCCAGCAGCCAAGTGGGGTTGAGGAGGTCATGGTTAGAAGATACGCAGTATTTT. The V call is TRBV4-1, the J call TRBJ2-3; D possibly corresponds to TRBD2 (5 bases). Germline lookup yields CDR1 MGHRA and CDR2 YSYEKL. The CDR3 covers 19 residues. V lost 1 base to trimming and J lost 5 bases, with 25 bases between them.

Note on this clone: The sample holds other DNA sequences that translate to the same CDR3. The genes are TRBV18 and TRBJ2-7; 12 nucleotides match TRBD1. The V gene end was trimmed by 3 bases and the J gene end by 4 bases; junction bases not matched to a gene: 1. Germline V gene lookup returns CDR1 KGHSH and CDR2 LQKENI. The length of the CDR3 is 14 residues. CDR3 DNA sequence: TGTGCCAGCTCACCGGGACAGGGGGCGTACGAGCAGTACTTC. Translating it yields CASSPGQGAYEQYF.

This chain uses TRBV9 with TRBJ1-4, with 7 positions matching TRBD1. Germline values: CDR1 SGDLS, CDR2 YYNGEE. The length of the CDR3 is 16 residues. V was pared by 0 bases and J by 0 bases, with 2 bases of the junction left unmatched. The CDR3 coding sequence is TGTGCCAGCAGCGTAGACAGGGGAGCAACTAATGAAAAACTGTTTTTT. Protein product: CASSVDRGATNEKLFF.

This chain links TRBV30 with TRBJ2-1; D is unresolved. Trimming left V 2 bases short and J 5 bases short, with 7 bases between. This CDR3 has 12 residues. From germline, CDR1 is GTSNPN and CDR2 SVGIG (reference sequence). The CDR3 DNA reads as TGTGCCTGGAGTTGGCAGAACAATGAGCAGTTCTTC. Protein: CAWSWQNNEQFF.

J is TRBJ2-6 and V is TRBV4-3, with 9 bases identical to TRBD1. The ends lost 2 bases at V and 0 bases at J; junction bases unmatched: 8. CDR3 size: 19 residues. Germline CDR1 LGHNA, CDR2 YSLEER. The CDR3 DNA reads TGCGCCAGCAGCCAATATGGGGACAGGGCAAACTCTGGGGCCAACGTCCTGACTTTC. Translating it yields CASSQYGDRANSGANVLTF.

The chain is built from TRBV18 and TRBJ1-4; D is undetermined. CDR1 and CDR2 (germline): KGHSH, LQKENI. V gave up 3 bases and J gave up 5 bases, with 19 bases separating them. The CDR3 has 17 residues. CDR3 bases: TGTGCCAGCTCACCTCAACTTGGAGGGTCCTCAAATGAAAAACTGTTTTTT. The encoded protein is CASSPQLGGSSNEKLFF.

This chain links TRBV2 with TRBJ2-7, with TRBD1 matching over 9 bases. The germline V gene encodes CDR1 SNHLY and CDR2 FYNNEI. V shed 6 bases and J 4 bases; nucleotides not matched to a gene: 7. The CDR3 runs 14 residues. This chain's CDR3 is CASSTGGGFYEQYF. As DNA, the CDR3 is TGTGCCAGCAGCACAGGGGGCGGATTTTACGAGCAGTACTTC.

This chain connects TRBV12-1 to TRBJ2-1; the DNA was not used to check the table's D call, TRBD1. TRBV12-1 is reported as a pseudogene. The length of the CDR3 is 13 residues. The CDR3 loop reads CASSPRPDTEQFF. The CDR3 coding sequence is TGTGCCAGCAGCCCCCGCCCCGACACCGAGCAGTTCTTC.

The chain uses TRBV28 and TRBJ1-5; tentative D call: TRBD1 (5 bases). CDR3 length equals 15 residues. The V gene's germline CDR1 is MDHEN and CDR2 SYDVKM. V gave up 7 bases and J gave up 5 bases, with 18 bases separating them. The DNA for the CDR3 is TGTGCCAGCACATCCAGGGTAAGCAGTCATCAGCCCCAGCATTTT. Its protein product is CASTSRVSSHQPQHF.

This chain uses TRBV28 with TRBJ2-5; no clear D. Trimming cost V 4 bases and J 1 base, with 16 bases left between them. The germline V gene encodes CDR1 MDHEN and CDR2 SYDVKM. The CDR3 sequence is 16 residues long. CDR3 DNA sequence: TGTGCCAGCAGTTCATTAGGAGCTGCCAGCCAAGAGACCCAGTACTTC. It specifies CASSSLGAASQETQYF.

The chain combines TRBV7-6 with TRBJ2-5; D uncertain. V lost 10 bases and J 5 bases, leaving 11 bases between the germline ends. The CDR3 runs to 11 residues. CDR1 is SGHVS and CDR2 is FNYEAQ in the germline V gene. The CDR3 region is CATLFLETQYF. In nucleotides, the CDR3 is TGTGCCACCCTATTCCTCGAGACCCAGTACTTC.

This clone appeared a few times. The V call is TRBV5-1, the J call TRBJ1-5, with 7 bases fitting TRBD1. Germline V gene lookup returns CDR1 SGHRS and CDR2 YFSETQ. The CDR3 consists of 14 residues. J was trimmed by 4 bases and V by 0 bases; bases with no gene match: 1. Written as DNA, the CDR3 is TGCGCCAGCAGCTTGGGGGACAGAAATCAGCCCCAGCATTTT. This gives the protein CASSLGDRNQPQHF.

V gene TRBV19 combines with J gene TRBJ1-5, with 7 bases identical to TRBD1. CDR3 length: 16 amino acids. Per germline, CDR1 LNHDA and CDR2 SQIVND (reference sequence). The trim removed 7 bases at V and 3 bases at J, leaving 12 bases unmatched. In DNA, the CDR3 is TGTGCCAGTACTCTTGCTGGGACAGTAAACAATCAGCCCCAGCATTTT. Translated, it gives CASTLAGTVNNQPQHF.

A single count supports this clone. This chain links TRBV11-3 with TRBJ2-5, with 11 bases matching TRBD2. V lost 5 bases and J lost 0; bases outside the gene matches: 5. The CDR3 totals 16 residues. CDR1 is SGHNT and CDR2 is YENEEA in the germline V gene. CDR3 amino acids: CASSMGLAANQETQYF. DNA of the CDR3: TGTGCCAGCAGCATGGGACTAGCGGCCAACCAAGAGACCCAGTACTTC.

The CDR3 nucleotides are TGTGCCAGCAGTCCAGGGTGGAATACGCAGTATTTT. This gives the protein CASSPGWNTQYF. V is TRBV27 and J is TRBJ2-3; perhaps TRBD1 as D (5 bases). V dropped 5 bases and J dropped 7 bases, with 10 bases sitting between them. The CDR3 is 12 amino acids. CDR1 and CDR2 (germline): MNHEY, SMNVEV (reference sequence).

This clone was seen just once. The V gene is TRBV5-1, the J gene TRBJ1-1, with D perhaps matching TRBD1 (6 bases). Germline V gene sequence: CDR1 SGHRS, CDR2 YFSETQ. V lost 2 bases, J lost 1 base, and 12 bases lay in between. CDR3 size: 15 residues. The CDR3 DNA is TGCGCCAGCAGCTTTGGAGGACAGACGAACACTGAAGCTTTCTTT. Amino acids: CASSFGGQTNTEAFF.

The rearrangement joins TRBV4-1 to TRBJ1-1; 8 bases are shared with TRBD1. Trimming at V came to 0 bases and at J to 0 bases, leaving 12 bases not matched to a gene. Germline lookup yields CDR1 MGHRA and CDR2 YSYEKL. The CDR3 consists of 19 residues. This CDR3 is CASSQDPTGDIAMNTEAFF. The CDR3 bases are TGCGCCAGCAGCCAAGACCCGACAGGGGATATCGCAATGAACACTGAAGCTTTCTTT.

V is TRBV9 and J is TRBJ2-3; 8 bases are shared with TRBD2. Germline V gene sequence: CDR1 SGDLS, CDR2 YYNGEE. The CDR3 spans 15 residues. Trimming took 3 bases from V and 4 from J; bases not matched to a gene: 7. The DNA for the CDR3 is TGTGCCAGCAGCGAAACTAGCGGATGGGCAGATACGCAGTATTTT. Translation gives CASSETSGWADTQYF.

The chain carries TRBV6-2 or TRBV6-3 and TRBJ1-2, with TRBD1 matching 11 bases. Germline lookup yields CDR1 MNHEY and CDR2 SVGEGT. There are 16 residues in the CDR3. Unmatched junction bases numbered 6, after V lost 6 bases and J lost 0 bases. This CDR3 reads CASSTGTGGANYGYTF. CDR3 bases: TGTGCCAGCAGCACCGGGACAGGGGGTGCTAACTATGGCTACACCTTC.

This clone was observed once. The chain employs TRBV7-2 and TRBJ2-7; 7 bases are shared with TRBD1. The germline V gene has CDR1 SGHTA and CDR2 FQGNSA. The CDR3 spans 15 residues. Losses at the gene ends were 3 bases for V and 0 bases for J; bases not matched to a gene: 5. The CDR3 bases are TGTGCCAGCAGCTTCGGGACAGCATTCTCCTACGAGCAGTACTTC. It yields the protein CASSFGTAFSYEQYF. The full variable domain, rest sourced from reference TRBV7-2 and TRBJ2-7, is GAGVSQSPSNKVTEKGKDVELRCDPISGHTALYWYRQSLGQGLEFLIYFQGNSAPDKSGLPSDRFSAERTGGSVSTLTIQRTQQEDSAVYLCASSFGTAFSYEQYFGPGTRLTVT.

The chain joins TRBV30 to TRBJ1-1; D unclear. The CDR3 consists of 15 residues. V dropped 5 bases and J dropped 1 base, with 17 bases sitting between them. Germline CDR1 reads GTSNPN; CDR2 reads SVGIG (reference sequence). CDR3 coding DNA: TGTGCCTGGGGAACTTGGGCAGGAAAGAACACTGAAGCTTTCTTT. Encoded protein: CAWGTWAGKNTEAFF.

CDR3 bases: TGTGCCAGCAGACAAAGCGGGATTTACTATGGCTACACCTTC. This translates into CASRQSGIYYGYTF. V usage is TRBV28 and J usage is TRBJ1-2; no definite D call. Germline V gene lookup returns CDR1 MDHEN and CDR2 SYDVKM. The CDR3 consists of 14 residues. The V gene lost 6 bases and the J gene lost 3 bases, with 14 bases spanning the gap.